This T cell receptor (beta chain) was recovered during a study of shared clonotypes between healthy human individuals. Data came from immunoSEQ multiplex PCR; TCRdb stores just in-frame clones and leaves some out. Among 2 million to 2.5 million clones listed, 90% to 95% were seen once. The germline V gene encodes CDR1 DFQATT and CDR2 SNEGSKA (reference sequence). The CDR3 extends over 11 amino acids. Trimming took 3 bases from V and 5 from J, leaving 6 bases between them. A word on this clone: This same CDR3 is encoded by further DNA sequences in the sample.

The rearrangement uses TRBV20-1 and TRBJ2-3; D remains ambiguous. Sequences were obtained from naive CD4+ T cells from PBMCs. Subset noted: CD45RA+ positively selected. This receptor was identified in a man between 18 and 35 years old in good health. Some clones in this sample may be carry-over from other donors' samples. The CDR3 DNA reads TGCAGTGCTAGTAGACGAGATACGCAGTATTTT. Amino acids: CSASRRDTQYF.